The clone carrying this TCR beta chain occurred once. Its specificity is unknown. The data stem from a study of T cell responses to AZD1222 COVID-19 vaccine. Study-wide results and caveats: Along spike, vaccine-associated CD4 TCRs were found throughout, with dominance at 160-218 and 743-854. Baseline testing showed seropositivity in only 6 or 7 AZD1222 recipients.

Clones were sequenced by immunoSEQ multiplex PCR, and TCRdb holds only the in-frame ones, with some missing. Among some 110,000 clones, 88% were seen once, and the ten largest hold about 4.7%. V was shortened by 1 base and J by 10 bases, with 11 bases between the two germline ends. The CDR3 length is 13 residues. Germline V CDR1 and CDR2: SGHTA, FQGNSA. The chain is built from TRBV7-2 and TRBJ2-1; TRBD1 might be the D (5 bases). The sequenced sample was peripheral blood, obtained on day 0 of AZD1222 vaccination. The clonotype comes from an adult in good health. The CDR3 loop is CASSLEEWGEQFF. CDR3 coding DNA: TGTGCCAGCAGCTTAGAAGAGTGGGGCGAGCAGTTCTTC. Together with reference TRBV7-2 and TRBJ2-1, the CDR3 gives the full variable domain: GAGVSQSPSNKVTEKGKDVELRCDPISGHTALYWYRQSLGQGLEFLIYFQGNSAPDKSGLPSDRFSAERTGGSVSTLTIQRTQQEDSAVYLCASSLEEWGEQFFGPGTRLTVL.